Below are 5 T cell receptor beta chains sequenced from a single sample in a study of T cells in Graves' hyperthyroidism and ophthalmopathy. The CDR3 regions of TCR beta were amplified from RNA transcripts. In the first-round RT-PCR of the TCR CDR3, the HTBI primer set was used. TCRdb fed the multiplex PCR reads into MiXCR, producing one record per CDR3 protein. The data show 550,000 to 800,000 distinct CDR3 sequences, around a sixth seen once. The specimen sequenced was blood. The source of these receptors is a man aged 50 or older with Graves' hyperthyroidism.

Remarks on this clonotype: Possible read error: a much larger clone is one base away. This chain uses TRBV7-9 with TRBJ2-7; TRBD1 aligns across 7 bases. J gave up 2 bases and V 3 bases, and 4 bases lay outside the gene matches. CDR1 and CDR2 from the germline V gene are SEHNR and FQNEAQ (reference sequence). This CDR3 has 14 residues. The CDR3 DNA sequence: TGTGCCAGCAGCTTCCGGGACAGTCCCTACGAGCAGTACTTC. Translated: CASSFRDSPYEQYF.

The gene calls are TRBV5-1 and TRBJ1-1; 8 positions match TRBD1. This CDR3 has 14 amino acids. The germline V gene encodes CDR1 SGHRS and CDR2 YFSETQ. Germline trimming cut 0 bases from V and 6 bases from J; bases unmatched to any gene: 4. In DNA, the CDR3 is TGCGCCAGCAGCTTGGCACAGGGGGGAGCTGAAGCTTTCTTT. This sequence encodes CASSLAQGGAEAFF.

This clonotype has only a few counts. This sequence may be a read error, since a much larger clone differs from it by one base. The rearrangement joins TRBV2 to TRBJ2-5; 8 positions agree with TRBD2. The CDR3 length is 12 residues. The junction had 5 bases not matched to a gene; V was cut back by 10 bases and J by 4 bases. CDR1 and CDR2 (germline): SNHLY, FYNNEI. The CDR3 reads CAIGSGGETQYF. The CDR3 nucleotides are TGTGCCATCGGGAGCGGGGGAGAGACCCAGTACTTC.

The V and J genes are TRBV20-1 and TRBJ2-7; no clear D gene. The CDR3 is made up of 13 amino acids. Germline lookup yields CDR1 DFQATT and CDR2 SNEGSKA (reference sequence). V gave up 0 bases and J gave up 1 base, with 7 bases separating them. CDR3 amino acids: CSAREQISYEQYF. The CDR3 DNA sequence: TGCAGTGCTAGAGAACAGATTTCCTACGAGCAGTACTTC.

This clonotype was counted at least ten times. This chain connects TRBV2 to TRBJ1-4, with D unresolved. The CDR3 loop spans 14 amino acids. V was shortened by 5 bases and J by 0 bases, with 7 bases between the two germline ends. The germline gives CDR1 SNHLY, CDR2 FYNNEI. CDR3 DNA sequence: TGTGCCAGCAGTCCCCCTACAACTAATGAAAAACTGTTTTTT. Residues: CASSPPTTNEKLFF.